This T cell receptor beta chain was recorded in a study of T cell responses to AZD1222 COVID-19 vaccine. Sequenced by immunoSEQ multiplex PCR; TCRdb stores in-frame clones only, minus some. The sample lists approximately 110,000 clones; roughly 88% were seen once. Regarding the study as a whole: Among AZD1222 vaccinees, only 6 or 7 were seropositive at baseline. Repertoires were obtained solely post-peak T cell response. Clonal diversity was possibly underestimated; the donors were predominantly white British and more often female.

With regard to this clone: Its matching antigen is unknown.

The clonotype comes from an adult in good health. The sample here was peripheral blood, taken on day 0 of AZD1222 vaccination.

The CDR3: CASGLVRDRPNTEAFF. The DNA of the CDR3 is TGTGCTAGTGGTTTGGTAAGAGACAGGCCGAACACTGAAGCTTTCTTT. This rearrangement joins TRBV12-5 to TRBJ1-1; tentative D call: TRBD1 (6 bases). V shed 0 bases and J shed 1 base, with 12 bases lying between them. CDR3 length: 16 residues. Germline CDR1 reads LGHNT; CDR2 reads FRNRAP.